The 29 T cell receptor beta chains given below trace back to one sample, sequenced in a study of shared clonotypes between healthy human individuals. Data came from immunoSEQ multiplex PCR; TCRdb stores just in-frame clones and leaves some out. Counted here are 950,000 to 1,300,000 clones, 60% to 80% occurring once; the ten biggest clones make up about 1.5%. Material for sequencing was memory CD4+ T cells sorted from blood. The subset denotes: CD45RA-negative fraction. Receptor source: a man younger than 35 in good health.

The chain recombines TRBV7-8 with TRBJ2-3, with TRBD2 identical over 11 bases. This CDR3 spans 16 amino acids. Germline CDR1 is SGHVS and CDR2 is FQNEAQ. V was pared by 6 bases and J by 4 bases, with 9 bases of the junction left unmatched. CDR3 coding DNA: TGTGCCAGCAGGCCGAGTATGGGACTAGCGGCAGATACGCAGTATTTT. Encoded protein: CASRPSMGLAADTQYF.

In this sample, this clone turned up once. The V and J genes are TRBV5-1 and TRBJ2-5, with D possibly TRBD1 on 5 matching bases. V lost 3 bases and J lost 2, with 14 bases in between. Germline loops: CDR1 SGHRS, CDR2 YFSETQ. This CDR3 has 15 residues. CDR3 loop: CASSSPDRMQETQYF. CDR3 coding DNA: TGCGCCAGCAGCTCGCCCGACAGAATGCAAGAGACCCAGTACTTC. Supplemented by reference TRBV5-1 and TRBJ2-5, the full variable domain reads KAGVTQTPRYLIKTRGQQVTLSCSPISGHRSVSWYQQTPGQGLQFLFEYFSETQRNKGNFPGRFSGRQFSNSRSEMNVSTLELGDSALYLCASSSPDRMQETQYFGPGTRLLVL.

The V and J genes are TRBV27 and TRBJ2-3; D may be TRBD2 (6 bases). Germline V gives CDR1 MNHEY, CDR2 SMNVEV (reference sequence). There are 13 residues in the CDR3. Trimming took off 2 bases at V and 6 bases at J, with 9 bases between the two ends. The CDR3 loop is CASSLGGTDTQYF. The CDR3 bases are TGTGCCAGCAGTTTAGGGGGGACGGATACGCAGTATTTT.

In this sample, this clone turned up a few times. This chain connects TRBV6-5 to TRBJ2-2, with D possibly matching TRBD1 (5 bases). Germline V CDR1 and CDR2: MNHEY, SVGAGI. This CDR3 has 13 amino acids. Trimming took 8 bases from V and 1 from J, leaving 8 bases between them. The DNA for the CDR3 is TGTGCCAGCTACGACAGGAACACCGGGGAGCTGTTTTTT. Translated, it gives CASYDRNTGELFF.

As DNA, the CDR3 is TGTGCCAGTAGACCGGGTGAGGGGGGCTTCCAGCCCCAGCATTTT. This gives the protein CASRPGEGGFQPQHF. This chain uses TRBV19 with TRBJ1-5; tentatively, D is TRBD1 (6 bases). CDR1 and CDR2 from the germline V gene are LNHDA and SQIVND (reference sequence). The CDR3 covers 15 residues. V dropped 6 bases and J dropped 7 bases, with 19 bases sitting between them. The full variable domain, its missing parts supplied by reference TRBV19 and TRBJ1-5, is DGGITQSPKYLFRKEGQNVTLSCEQNLNHDAMYWYRQDPGQGLRLIYYSQIVNDFQKGDIAEGYSVSREKKESFPLTVTSAQKNPTAFYLCASRPGEGGFQPQHFGDGTRLSIL.

The chain joins TRBV30 to TRBJ2-7; no firm D call. The CDR3 is 11 residues long. Germline CDR1 reads GTSNPN; CDR2 reads SVGIG (reference sequence). V was clipped by 1 base and J by 5 bases, with 6 bases between them. CDR3 in amino acids: CAWSGDHEQYF. CDR3 coding DNA: TGTGCCTGGAGTGGTGACCACGAGCAGTACTTC.

A few counts support this clone. DNA for the CDR3: TGTGCCTTCCGACGGTTTTTAGAGTACAATGAGCAGTTCTTC. Residues: CAFRRFLEYNEQFF. V and J are TRBV30 and TRBJ2-1, with D unresolved. Germline values: CDR1 GTSNPN, CDR2 SVGIG (reference sequence). Trimming left V 7 bases short and J 4 bases short, with 17 bases between. CDR3 length: 14 residues.

This clone was recorded a few times. The V gene is TRBV30, the J gene TRBJ2-7; TRBD1 matches at 12 bases. J gave up 7 bases and V 2 bases, and 9 bases lay outside the gene matches. The CDR3 is 15 residues long. Germline loops: CDR1 GTSNPN, CDR2 SVGIG (reference sequence). The CDR3 region is CAWSFWGQGALEQYF. The CDR3 DNA sequence: TGTGCCTGGAGTTTTTGGGGACAGGGGGCGTTAGAGCAGTACTTC. Supplemented by reference TRBV30 and TRBJ2-7, the full variable domain reads SQTIHQWPATLVQPVGSPLSLECTVEGTSNPNLYWYRQAAGRGLQLLFYSVGIGQISSEVPQNLSASRPQDRQFILSSKKLLLSDSGFYLCAWSFWGQGALEQYFGPGTRLTVT.

The gene calls are TRBV10-2 and TRBJ2-7; the D is unclear. Germline assignment: CDR1 WSHSY and CDR2 SAAADI. The CDR3 totals 13 residues. Trimming left V 0 bases short and J 1 base short, with 4 bases between. The CDR3 loop reads CASSESWSYEQYF. The CDR3 DNA is TGCGCCAGCAGTGAGTCGTGGTCCTACGAGCAGTACTTC.

The rearrangement joins TRBV2 to TRBJ1-1, with 9 positions matching TRBD1. Per germline, CDR1 SNHLY and CDR2 FYNNEI. The CDR3 extends over 14 amino acids. V lost 8 bases, J lost 3 bases, and 7 bases stayed unmatched. CDR3 nucleotide sequence: TGTGCCAGCCACTGGGGACAGGGTTACACTGAAGCTTTCTTT. It translates to CASHWGQGYTEAFF.

In the case of this clone: Different DNA sequences within this sample yield the same CDR3. The genes are TRBV19 and TRBJ2-7, with 8 bases matching TRBD1. Trimming removed 6 bases from V and 4 bases from J; junction bases left unmatched: 5. Germline V gene lookup returns CDR1 LNHDA and CDR2 SQIVND (reference sequence). This CDR3 is 13 amino acids long. The CDR3 nucleotides are TGTGCCAGTAGCGGGACAGGTTCGTACGAGCAGTACTTC. It is translated as CASSGTGSYEQYF. The entire variable domain, with the rest obtained from reference TRBV19 and TRBJ2-7, is as follows: DGGITQSPKYLFRKEGQNVTLSCEQNLNHDAMYWYRQDPGQGLRLIYYSQIVNDFQKGDIAEGYSVSREKKESFPLTVTSAQKNPTAFYLCASSGTGSYEQYFGPGTRLTVT.

Many counts were recorded for this clone. In DNA, the CDR3 is TGTGCCAGCAGCATACAGGCGACATGGAACACCATATATTTT. Translating it yields CASSIQATWNTIYF. This rearrangement joins TRBV7-3 to TRBJ1-3, with D perhaps TRBD1 (5 bases). The V and J ends lost 5 bases and 7 bases respectively, with 15 bases between them. The CDR3 runs 14 residues. CDR1 and CDR2 from the germline V gene are SGHTA and FQGTGA.

Many counts were recorded for this clone. This chain links TRBV11-2 with TRBJ2-7; D call uncertain. Trimming shortened V by 0 bases and J by 3 bases, and 12 bases separated the two germline ends. CDR3 length equals 15 residues. The germline gives CDR1 SGHAT, CDR2 FQNNGV. CDR3 bases: TGTGCCAGCAGCTTAGATTTGGCAGCTTTCTACGAGCAGTACTTC. Its protein is CASSLDLAAFYEQYF.

The chain recombines TRBV2 with TRBJ2-1; D call uncertain. This CDR3 region has 13 residues. V lost 6 bases, J lost 7 bases, and 13 bases lay in between. CDR1 is SNHLY and CDR2 is FYNNEI in the germline V gene. The CDR3 here is CASRYRELNEQFF. CDR3 DNA sequence: TGTGCCAGCAGGTACCGAGAATTAAATGAGCAGTTCTTC.

This chain links TRBV19 with TRBJ1-3; D ambiguous. Germline lookup yields CDR1 LNHDA and CDR2 SQIVND (reference sequence). This CDR3 region has 14 residues. The V gene lost 6 bases and the J gene lost 2 bases, with 11 bases spanning the gap. The CDR3 nucleotides read TGTGCCAGTAGAGAGAGCCATACTGGAAACACCATATATTTT. As protein: CASRESHTGNTIYF. Full variable domain (rest looked up from reference TRBV19 and TRBJ1-3): DGGITQSPKYLFRKEGQNVTLSCEQNLNHDAMYWYRQDPGQGLRLIYYSQIVNDFQKGDIAEGYSVSREKKESFPLTVTSAQKNPTAFYLCASRESHTGNTIYFGEGSWLTVV.

The rearrangement joins TRBV9 to TRBJ2-7; D not certain. There are 14 residues in the CDR3. Germline CDR1 is SGDLS and CDR2 is YYNGEE. Trimming removed 6 bases from V and 5 bases from J, with 18 bases in between. The CDR3: CASTESRPPHEQYF. In DNA form, the CDR3 reads TGTGCCAGCACCGAAAGCCGACCGCCACACGAGCAGTACTTC.

The V and J genes are TRBV7-6 and TRBJ1-1; the D gene is possibly TRBD1 (5 bases). This CDR3 comprises 13 residues. The V end was cut by 3 bases, the J end by 3 bases, with 8 bases between. Germline-derived CDR1 and CDR2 are SGHVS and FNYEAQ. DNA of the CDR3: TGTGCCAGCAGCTTTTCCAGGGACACTGAAGCTTTCTTT. Translated, it gives CASSFSRDTEAFF.

The rearrangement links TRBV10-3 to TRBJ1-1; a weak D match, TRBD1 (6 bases). The V and J ends lost 2 bases and 2 bases respectively, with 12 bases between them. Germline CDR1 reads ENHRY; CDR2 reads SYGVKD. CDR3 length equals 15 residues. The CDR3 DNA reads TGTGCCATCAGTGAGGGCGGACAGTTCAACACTGAAGCTTTCTTT. Protein: CAISEGGQFNTEAFF.

The chain employs TRBV29-1 and TRBJ2-3; a possible D gene is TRBD2 (6 bases). Germline values: CDR1 SQVTM, CDR2 ANQGSEA. This CDR3 has 12 amino acids. With 8 bases removed from V and 5 bases from J, the gap between germline ends came to 14 bases. The CDR3 DNA follows: TGCAGCACGGACGGGGGTGTAGATACGCAGTATTTT. Protein sequence: CSTDGGVDTQYF.

This clone was recorded at least ten times. The V call is TRBV5-5, the J call TRBJ2-3; weak D call: TRBD1 (6 bases). V lost 5 bases, J lost 4 bases, and 17 bases lay in between. Germline assignment: CDR1 SGHKS and CDR2 YYEKEE (reference sequence). The CDR3 totals 15 residues. The CDR3 reads CASSLLSGVADTQYF. CDR3 in DNA: TGTGCCAGCAGTCTTCTCTCAGGGGTTGCAGATACGCAGTATTTT.

This chain connects TRBV6-5 to TRBJ1-2; 7 nucleotides match TRBD1. CDR3 size: 16 residues. The junction had 10 bases not matched to a gene; V was cut back by 0 bases and J by 6 bases. Germline V CDR1 and CDR2: MNHEY, SVGAGI. The CDR3 is CASSYSWAGGKDGYTF. The CDR3 DNA reads as TGTGCCAGCAGTTACTCGTGGGCAGGGGGTAAAGATGGCTACACCTTC.

The chain carries TRBV5-1 and TRBJ2-7; 11 bases are shared with TRBD1. The CDR3 spans 15 residues. Germline V gene lookup returns CDR1 SGHRS and CDR2 YFSETQ. V shed 4 bases, J shed 3 bases, and the junction held 6 bases outside the gene matches. The CDR3 is CASSVGQGAGYEQYF. For the CDR3, the DNA is TGCGCCAGCAGCGTCGGACAGGGGGCAGGCTACGAGCAGTACTTC.

The V call is TRBV28, the J call TRBJ1-2, with a tentative D call TRBD1 (5 bases). CDR3 length: 16 amino acids. Trimming shortened V by 2 bases and J by 7 bases, and 20 bases separated the two germline ends. CDR1 and CDR2 from the germline V gene are MDHEN and SYDVKM. The CDR3 nucleotides are TGTGCCAGCAGTTTAAAAGGCAGGGAGGGAGAAAGTGGCTACACCTTC. Protein product: CASSLKGREGESGYTF.

V is TRBV2 and J is TRBJ2-3; D tentatively reads TRBD1 or TRBD2 (5 bases each). V was trimmed by 6 bases and J by 6 bases, leaving 13 bases between them. CDR3 size: 13 residues. Germline-derived CDR1 and CDR2 are SNHLY and FYNNEI. CDR3 coding DNA: TGTGCCAGCAGGGGGGAAATAGCGGATACGCAGTATTTT. Residues: CASRGEIADTQYF.

This sequence joins TRBV25-1 and TRBJ2-1; either TRBD1 or TRBD2 may supply D (5 bases each). Germline CDR1 is MGHDK and CDR2 is SYGVNS. The CDR3 extends over 13 amino acids. V dropped 3 bases and J dropped 10 bases, with 13 bases sitting between them. CDR3: CASSDPTGREQFF. The CDR3 nucleotides are TGTGCCAGCAGTGACCCTACGGGACGAGAGCAGTTCTTC.

There are a few counts of this clone. V is TRBV7-9 and J is TRBJ1-1; 7 bases align to TRBD1. There are 14 residues in the CDR3. The germline CDR1 and CDR2 sequences are SEHNR and FQNEAQ (reference sequence). V gave up 7 bases and J gave up 5 bases; unmatched junction bases: 10. CDR3 loop: CASTTDDRVTEAFF. CDR3 sequence (DNA): TGTGCCAGCACCACTGATGACAGGGTTACTGAAGCTTTCTTT.

This clone was detected only once. The rearrangement uses TRBV7-6 and TRBJ2-1; 7 positions agree with TRBD2. CDR1 and CDR2 (germline): SGHVS, FNYEAQ. V dropped 2 bases and J dropped 2; count of bases not matched to a gene: 3. The CDR3 covers 15 residues. This chain's CDR3 is CASSLRRETYNEQFF. DNA of the CDR3: TGTGCCAGCAGCTTACGGCGGGAGACCTACAATGAGCAGTTCTTC.

The chain combines TRBV5-4 with TRBJ2-1, with 7 positions matching TRBD2. Germline CDR1 SGHNT, CDR2 YYREEE (reference sequence). The trim removed 5 bases at V and 8 bases at J, leaving 10 bases unmatched. The CDR3 runs 14 residues. The CDR3 is CASSHGLVLDEQFF. The CDR3 DNA reads as TGTGCCAGCAGTCACGGACTAGTCCTCGATGAGCAGTTCTTC. Full variable domain (outside the CDR3, taken from reference TRBV5-4 and TRBJ2-1): ETGVTQSPTHLIKTRGQQVTLRCSSQSGHNTVSWYQQALGQGPQFIFQYYREEENGRGNFPPRFSGLQFPNYSSELNVNALELDDSALYLCASSHGLVLDEQFFGPGTRLTVL.

The CDR3 sequence is CASSLSGSGELFF. The CDR3 DNA sequence: TGTGCCAGCAGTTTAAGTGGGAGCGGGGAGCTGTTTTTT. The chain employs TRBV28 and TRBJ2-2, with a tentative D call TRBD2 (5 bases). Trimming removed 2 bases at V and 7 bases at J, with 8 bases between. In germline, CDR1 is MDHEN, CDR2 SYDVKM. The CDR3 runs 13 residues.